Listed below are T cell receptor beta chains from one sample, sequenced in a study of CD8 T cells in Susac syndrome. TCRdb fed the immunoSEQ multiplex PCR reads into MiXCR, producing one record per CDR3 protein. The repertoire includes over 100,000 distinct CDR3 sequences, around 95% of them detected once, and roughly 0.099% sits in the top ten. The specimen sequenced was CD4+ T cells from PBMCs. These receptors were taken from a human donor in good health. Both conserved end residues are part of each CDR3. The order of the fields is clone size, V gene, D gene, J gene, CDR3 protein, CDR3 DNA. D genes are given only for firm matches. The size entry is marked missing in some rows and otherwise reads once, few, many or a size class.

NA	TRBV7-2	NA	TRBJ1-1	CASSLSPGNTEAFF	TGTGCCAGCAGCTTAAGTCCGGGAAACACTGAAGCTTTCTTT
NA	TRBV6-2/TRBV6-3	NA	TRBJ2-2	CATKSITPNTGELFF	TGTGCCACCAAATCTATAACACCGAACACCGGGGAGCTGTTTTTT
NA	TRBV7-8	NA	TRBJ2-5	CASSRDRQETQYF	TGTGCCAGCAGCCGCGATAGACAAGAGACCCAGTACTTC
NA	TRBV24-1	TRBD2	TRBJ2-5	CATSDPRLAGGPETQYF	TGTGCCACCAGTGATCCGCGACTAGCGGGGGGGCCGGAGACCCAGTACTTC
NA	TRBV7-2	TRBD1	TRBJ1-2	CASSHPGQALTYGYTF	TGTGCCAGCAGCCACCCAGGACAGGCCCTCACCTATGGCTACACCTTC
NA	TRBV4-1	NA	TRBJ2-4	CASSQVWTTQDKNIQYF	TGCGCCAGCAGCCAAGTTTGGACTACCCAAGATAAAAACATTCAGTACTTC
NA	TRBV6-5	NA	TRBJ2-7	CGNRGASYEQYF	TGTGGTAACAGAGGAGCCTCCTACGAGCAGTACTTC
NA	TRBV3-1	NA	TRBJ2-3	CASSPPITDTQYF	TGTGCCAGCAGCCCCCCCATCACAGATACGCAGTATTTT
NA	TRBV2	NA	TRBJ2-3	CASRPVAVGDTQYF	TGTGCCAGCAGGCCTGTGGCGGTTGGGGATACGCAGTATTTT
NA	TRBV3-1	TRBD1	TRBJ2-7	CASSQHGQGASYEQYF	TGTGCCAGCAGCCAACACGGACAGGGCGCCTCCTACGAGCAGTACTTC
NA	TRBV2	NA	TRBJ2-5	CASRTGTHQETQYF	TGTGCCAGCCGAACCGGGACACATCAAGAGACCCAGTACTTC
NA	TRBV2	NA	TRBJ2-1	CASSQSGQYNEQFF	TGTGCCAGCAGTCAAAGCGGCCAATACAATGAGCAGTTCTTC
NA	TRBV3-1	NA	TRBJ2-3	CASSRIQDTQYF	TGTGCCAGCAGCCGAATTCAAGATACGCAGTATTTT
NA	TRBV7-9	NA	TRBJ1-5	CASSEGADSNQPQHF	TGTGCCAGCAGCGAGGGAGCGGATAGCAATCAGCCCCAGCATTTT
NA	TRBV7-9	NA	TRBJ2-2	CASSFLGATGELFF	TGTGCCAGCAGCTTTTTAGGGGCCACCGGGGAGCTGTTTTTT
once	TRBV12-5	NA	TRBJ2-7	CASGRTYTYEQYF	TGTGCTAGTGGTAGGACTTACACCTACGAGCAGTACTTC
NA	TRBV27	NA	TRBJ2-2	CASSLGPDGELFF	TGTGCCAGCAGTTTAGGGCCTGACGGGGAGCTGTTTTTT
NA	TRBV3-1	NA	TRBJ1-6	CASSQDEGTRNSPLHF	TGTGCCAGCAGCCAAGATGAGGGGACAAGGAATTCACCCCTCCACTTT
NA	TRBV2	TRBD1	TRBJ1-4	CASSPGQGLGDEKLFF	TGTGCCAGCAGCCCGGGACAGGGGTTAGGCGATGAAAAACTGTTTTTT
once	TRBV29-1	TRBD1	TRBJ1-2	CSVEGVTDRGRGYTF	TGCAGCGTTGAAGGGGTCACCGACAGGGGGCGAGGCTACACCTTC
NA	TRBV29-1	NA	TRBJ2-2	CSVRRGNTGELFF	TGCAGCGTTCGCAGGGGTAACACCGGGGAGCTGTTTTTT
once	TRBV29-1	NA	TRBJ2-4	CSVEDRRLAKNIQYF	TGCAGCGTTGAAGATCGACGCTTAGCCAAAAACATTCAGTACTTC
NA	TRBV20-1	TRBD1	TRBJ1-3	CSAKGQSAGNTIYF	TGCAGTGCTAAGGGACAGTCAGCTGGAAACACCATATATTTT
NA	TRBV5-6	TRBD1	TRBJ2-7	CASSFNRGRYEQYF	TGTGCCAGCAGCTTCAACAGGGGTCGGTACGAGCAGTACTTC
NA	TRBV27	NA	TRBJ2-3	CASGLVRGGTDTQYF	TGTGCCAGCGGATTAGTCAGAGGGGGCACAGATACGCAGTATTTT
NA	TRBV6-5	NA	TRBJ2-7	CASSYSQRSSYEQYF	TGTGCCAGCAGTTACAGCCAGAGAAGCTCCTACGAGCAGTACTTC
NA	TRBV19	NA	TRBJ1-1	CASSISVNTEAFF	TGTGCCAGTAGTATTTCGGTGAACACTGAAGCTTTCTTT
NA	TRBV5-1	TRBD2	TRBJ2-5	CASSFGAGGPKTQYF	TGCGCCAGCAGCTTCGGAGCGGGAGGGCCAAAGACCCAGTACTTC
NA	TRBV9	TRBD2	TRBJ2-1	CASSVVGGPGLAPNEQFF	TGTGCCAGCAGCGTAGTAGGAGGCCCGGGACTAGCGCCTAATGAGCAGTTCTTC
NA	TRBV14	TRBD1	TRBJ1-2	CASSLDRAYGYTF	TGTGCCAGCAGTCTGGACAGGGCTTATGGCTACACCTTC
NA	TRBV20-1	TRBD2	TRBJ2-7	CSAQLLAEHYEQYF	TGCAGTGCTCAGTTACTAGCGGAGCACTACGAGCAGTACTTC
few	TRBV7-2	TRBD1	TRBJ2-7	CASSRTGSYEQYF	TGTGCCAGCAGCCGGACAGGCTCCTACGAGCAGTACTTC
NA	TRBV20-1	TRBD2	TRBJ2-5	CRLAGGQGETQYF	TGCAGGCTAGCGGGGGGCCAGGGAGAGACCCAGTACTTC
NA	TRBV3-1	NA	TRBJ2-7	CASSQAKGWSYEQYF	TGTGCCAGCAGCCAAGCGAAGGGGTGGTCCTACGAGCAGTACTTC
NA	TRBV12-3/TRBV12-4	NA	TRBJ1-1	CASRTTITEAFF	TGTGCCAGCAGGACGACGATCACTGAAGCTTTCTTT
NA	TRBV30	NA	TRBJ2-1	CAWSVLTYNEQFF	TGTGCCTGGAGTGTACTAACCTACAATGAGCAGTTCTTC
NA	TRBV4-2	NA	TRBJ2-5	CASSQDGAGLETQYF	TGTGCCAGCAGCCAAGATGGGGCAGGTCTGGAGACCCAGTACTTC
NA	TRBV20-1	NA	TRBJ2-5	CSAGRALKEETQYF	TGCAGTGCTGGACGGGCCCTCAAGGAGGAGACCCAGTACTTC
NA	TRBV7-9	NA	TRBJ1-2	CASSVDNYGYTF	TGTGCCAGCAGCGTAGACAACTATGGCTACACCTTC
NA	TRBV28	TRBD1	TRBJ2-7	CARGAEDRAYEQYF	TGTGCCAGGGGGGCGGAGGACAGGGCCTACGAGCAGTACTTC
NA	TRBV20-1	TRBD1	TRBJ1-6	CSARGTAFSPLHF	TGCAGTGCTAGGGGGACAGCCTTTTCACCCCTCCACTTT
NA	TRBV29-1	TRBD2	TRBJ2-1	CSVVKRENNEQFF	TGCAGCGTTGTCAAGCGGGAGAACAATGAGCAGTTCTTC
NA	TRBV6-2/TRBV6-3	NA	TRBJ2-7	CASSPGLQVPYEQYF	TGTGCCAGCAGTCCCGGGCTCCAGGTCCCCTACGAGCAGTACTTC
NA	TRBV7-2	NA	TRBJ2-2	CASSLVQRNTGELFF	TGTGCCAGCAGCTTAGTCCAACGGAACACCGGGGAGCTGTTTTTT
NA	TRBV6-2/TRBV6-3	NA	TRBJ2-7	CASSAQGLPYEQYF	TGTGCCAGCAGTGCCCAAGGACTCCCCTACGAGCAGTACTTC
NA	TRBV7-3	NA	TRBJ2-1	CASSSTEVSYNEQFF	TGTGCCAGCAGCTCGACGGAAGTCTCCTACAATGAGCAGTTCTTC
NA	TRBV29-1	NA	TRBJ1-2	CSVEDPLPYTRTRWNYTF	TGCAGCGTTGAAGACCCTCTCCCCTATACCCGGACCCGGTGGAACTACACCTTC
NA	TRBV20-1	TRBD1	TRBJ2-7	CSARDSNRGTYEQYF	TGCAGTGCTAGAGATTCGAACAGGGGAACCTACGAGCAGTACTTC
NA	TRBV18	NA	TRBJ2-1	CASSPEQFF	TGTGCCAGCTCACCAGAGCAGTTCTTC